What follows are 16 T cell receptor beta chains derived from one specimen sequenced in a study of T-cell memory formation after mild COVID-19. TCRdb analysed the 5' RACE reads with MiXCR anew, one entry per CDR3 protein. The data contain about 470,000 distinct CDR3 sequences, about 23% of them singletons. The sample consisted of PBMCs or a T cell subset sorted from them (not recorded which). The source is an adult woman who had mild COVID-19 (a few samples of this study predate the infection). Cell type and time point are not known.

The count of this clonotype is one. The chain links TRBV5-1 to TRBJ1-5; TRBD1 matches 7 bases. This CDR3 is built from 15 residues. Trimming cost V 1 base and J 4 bases; bases outside gene matches: 5. Germline CDR1 SGHRS, CDR2 YFSETQ. CDR3 protein: CASSLTTGPNQPQHF. The CDR3 nucleotides are TGCGCCAGCAGCTTGACGACAGGGCCAAATCAGCCCCAGCATTTT.

The chain carries TRBV4-2 and TRBJ2-5; the D is unclear. Trimming cost V 1 base and J 1 base, with 13 bases left between them. The germline gives CDR1 LGHNA, CDR2 YNFKEQ. This CDR3 region has 16 residues. The CDR3 DNA reads TGTGCCAGCAGCCAAGCTCTGGCGTCTTTCCAAGAGACCCAGTACTTC. It translates to CASSQALASFQETQYF.

This rearrangement joins TRBV28 to TRBJ2-7; no clear D gene. V lost 4 bases and J 0 bases, leaving 10 bases between the germline ends. This CDR3 has 14 amino acids. Germline lookup yields CDR1 MDHEN and CDR2 SYDVKM. The CDR3 coding sequence is TGTGCCAGCAGTTCCCCACGGAGCTCCTACGAGCAGTACTTC. The encoded protein is CASSSPRSSYEQYF.

The rearrangement uses TRBV5-4 and TRBJ1-1; D is perhaps TRBD1 (5 bases). Germline V gene lookup returns CDR1 SGHNT and CDR2 YYREEE (reference sequence). The CDR3 covers 16 residues. V lost 2 bases and J lost 2, with 16 bases in between. Here the CDR3 reads CASSFGGLSGNTEAFF. In DNA, the CDR3 is TGTGCCAGCAGCTTCGGGGGGTTGTCTGGAAACACTGAAGCTTTCTTT.

This clonotype appeared a few times. The chain links TRBV14 to TRBJ1-1, with TRBD1 as a possible D gene (5 bases). CDR1 SGHDN and CDR2 FVKESK come from the germline V gene. The CDR3 contains 13 residues. V was shortened by 4 bases and J by 4 bases, with 10 bases between the two germline ends. The CDR3 protein is CASSLRQSTEAFF. The DNA for the CDR3 is TGTGCCAGCAGCCTCCGACAGAGCACTGAAGCTTTCTTT.

The chain combines TRBV18 with TRBJ2-2, with TRBD2 matching 8 bases. V was pared by 3 bases and J by 1 base, with 4 bases of the junction left unmatched. CDR1 and CDR2 (germline): KGHSH, LQKENI. This CDR3 is 16 amino acids long. The CDR3 DNA sequence: TGTGCCAGCTCACCTTCTCTAGCGGGGAACACCGGGGAGCTGTTTTTT. This encodes CASSPSLAGNTGELFF.

This clonotype was counted only a few times. CDR3 sequence reads: CSVRGTGTGELFF. The CDR3 DNA reads as TGCAGCGTGCGGGGTACAGGGACCGGGGAGCTGTTTTTT. The V gene is TRBV29-1, the J gene TRBJ2-2; possibly TRBD1 or TRBD2 for D (6 bases each). CDR3 length: 13 residues. Germline lookup yields CDR1 SQVTM and CDR2 ANQGSEA. Trimming took 6 bases from V and 5 from J, leaving 13 bases between them.

This clonotype occurred a few times. The chain recombines TRBV29-1 with TRBJ2-7; TRBD1 or TRBD2 may be the D gene (6 bases each). There are 12 residues in the CDR3. Germline V gene sequence: CDR1 SQVTM, CDR2 ANQGSEA. V was trimmed by 4 bases and J by 2 bases, leaving 9 bases between them. The CDR3 DNA reads as TGCAGCGTTGTTAGGGGGGCCTACGAGCAGTACTTC. Encoded protein: CSVVRGAYEQYF.

The CDR3 nucleotides are TGTGCCAGCAGTCCAACGCACTCAACAGGGGGCACCTACGAGCAGTACTTC. Protein product: CASSPTHSTGGTYEQYF. The V and J genes are TRBV12-3 or TRBV12-4 and TRBJ2-7; 9 positions match TRBD1. This CDR3 region has 17 residues. V lost 5 bases and J lost 2; bases outside the gene matches: 13.

This clonotype was seen a few times. The J gene is TRBJ2-5, the V gene TRBV7-4; 7 bases align to TRBD2. The CDR3 totals 14 residues. Trimming removed 6 bases from V and 1 base from J; junction bases left unmatched: 5. The germline gives CDR1 SGHVT, CDR2 SQSDAQ. The CDR3 region is CASRLPGGQETQYF. CDR3 DNA sequence: TGTGCCAGCAGGTTACCGGGGGGCCAAGAGACCCAGTACTTC.

The J gene is TRBJ2-3, the V gene TRBV7-6, with 7 nucleotides matching TRBD2. V dropped 5 bases and J dropped 4; count of bases not matched to a gene: 18. The CDR3 covers 18 residues. Germline CDR1 SGHVS, CDR2 FNYEAQ. The CDR3 DNA is TGTGCCAGCAGCGTAGGTGGTGGTGGCGGGAGCTACGCAGATACGCAGTATTTT. It codes for CASSVGGGGGSYADTQYF.

This clonotype appeared a few times. The rearrangement links TRBV7-9 to TRBJ2-3, with 13 nucleotides matching TRBD2. V shed 4 bases, J shed 6 bases, and the junction held 10 bases outside the gene matches. Germline CDR1 is SEHNR and CDR2 is FQNEAQ (reference sequence). CDR3 size: 17 residues. The CDR3 bases are TGTGCCAGCAGCTATTCACTAGCGGGGGGGCGATCCGATACGCAGTATTTT. The encoded protein is CASSYSLAGGRSDTQYF.

The chain employs TRBV30 and TRBJ2-1; D ambiguous. The ends were cut back, 0 bases at V and 0 bases at J, with 15 bases in the middle. CDR1 is GTSNPN and CDR2 is SVGIG in the germline V gene (reference sequence). The CDR3 consists of 17 residues. The CDR3 DNA follows: TGTGCCTGGAGTGTACTGTGGACCTCGGGCTCCTACAATGAGCAGTTCTTC. It specifies CAWSVLWTSGSYNEQFF. The full variable domain, with the rest looked up from reference TRBV30 and TRBJ2-1, is SQTIHQWPATLVQPVGSPLSLECTVEGTSNPNLYWYRQAAGRGLQLLFYSVGIGQISSEVPQNLSASRPQDRQFILSSKKLLLSDSGFYLCAWSVLWTSGSYNEQFFGPGTRLTVL.

This clonotype has just a few counts. This chain uses TRBV5-1 with TRBJ2-5; 10 positions match TRBD1. J gave up 7 bases and V 4 bases, and 7 bases lay outside the gene matches. The CDR3 totals 14 residues. Germline V CDR1 and CDR2: SGHRS, YFSETQ. The CDR3 protein is CASSRQGADVTQYF. The DNA of the CDR3 is TGCGCCAGCAGCAGACAGGGGGCCGATGTGACCCAGTACTTC.

The chain combines TRBV12-3 or TRBV12-4 with TRBJ2-3, with 15 nucleotides matching TRBD2. The CDR3 has 16 residues. Trimming cost V 4 bases and J 5 bases; bases outside gene matches: 4. CDR3 DNA: TGTGCCAGCAGTTCCCGGACTAGCGGGAGGGAAGATACGCAGTATTTT. It yields the protein CASSSRTSGREDTQYF.

This clonotype was seen a few times. The V and J genes are TRBV6-2 or TRBV6-3 and TRBJ2-5, with 9 bases fitting TRBD1. V lost 7 bases, J lost 5 bases, and 8 bases stayed unmatched. The CDR3 extends over 14 amino acids. The germline V gene has CDR1 MNHEY and CDR2 SVGEGT. CDR3 in amino acids: CASTLTGGVETQYF. CDR3 coding DNA: TGTGCCAGCACCCTAACAGGGGGCGTGGAGACCCAGTACTTC.